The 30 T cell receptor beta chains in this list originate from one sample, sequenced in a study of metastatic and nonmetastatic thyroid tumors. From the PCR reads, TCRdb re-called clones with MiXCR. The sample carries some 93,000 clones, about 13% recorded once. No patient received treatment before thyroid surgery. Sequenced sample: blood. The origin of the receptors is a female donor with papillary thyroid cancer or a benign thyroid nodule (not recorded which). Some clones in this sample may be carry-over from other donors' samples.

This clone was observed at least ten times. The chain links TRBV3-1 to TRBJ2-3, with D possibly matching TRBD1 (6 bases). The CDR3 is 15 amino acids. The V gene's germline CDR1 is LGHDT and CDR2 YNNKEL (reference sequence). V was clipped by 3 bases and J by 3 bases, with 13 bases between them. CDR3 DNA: TGTGCCAGCAGCCACCTCACAGGGTTGACAGATACGCAGTATTTT. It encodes CASSHLTGLTDTQYF.

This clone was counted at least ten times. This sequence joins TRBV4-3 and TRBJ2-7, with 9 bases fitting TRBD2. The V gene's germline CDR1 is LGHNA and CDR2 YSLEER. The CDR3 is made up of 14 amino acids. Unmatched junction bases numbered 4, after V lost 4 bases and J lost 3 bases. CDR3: CASSPLAGGYEQYF. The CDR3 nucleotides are TGCGCCAGCAGCCCACTAGCGGGCGGCTACGAGCAGTACTTC.

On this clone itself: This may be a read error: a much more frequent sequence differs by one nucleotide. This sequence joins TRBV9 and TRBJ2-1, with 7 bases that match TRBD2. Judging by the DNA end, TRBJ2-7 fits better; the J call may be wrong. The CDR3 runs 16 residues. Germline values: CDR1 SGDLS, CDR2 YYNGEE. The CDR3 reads CASSVEVERGYNEQYF. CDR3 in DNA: TGTGCCAGCAGCGTAGAGGTCGAGCGGGGATACAATGAGCAGTACTTC.

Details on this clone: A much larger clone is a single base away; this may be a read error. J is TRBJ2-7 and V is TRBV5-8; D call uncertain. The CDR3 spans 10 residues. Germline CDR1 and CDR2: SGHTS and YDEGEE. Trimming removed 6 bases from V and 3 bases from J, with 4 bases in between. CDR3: CASMNYEQYF. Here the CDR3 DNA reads TGTGCCAGCATGAACTACGAGCAGTACTTC. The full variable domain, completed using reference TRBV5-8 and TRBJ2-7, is EAGVTQSPTHLIKTRGQQATLRCSPISGHTSVYWYQQALGLGLQFLLWYDEGEERNRGNFPPRFSGRQFPNYSSELNVNALELEDSALYLCASMNYEQYFGPGTRLTVT.

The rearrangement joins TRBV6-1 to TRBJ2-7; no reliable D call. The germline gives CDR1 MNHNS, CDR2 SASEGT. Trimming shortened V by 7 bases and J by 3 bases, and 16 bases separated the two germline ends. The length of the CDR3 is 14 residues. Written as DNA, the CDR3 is TGTGCCAGCAAATACGAGGTGGACCGCTACGAGCAGTACTTC. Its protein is CASKYEVDRYEQYF.

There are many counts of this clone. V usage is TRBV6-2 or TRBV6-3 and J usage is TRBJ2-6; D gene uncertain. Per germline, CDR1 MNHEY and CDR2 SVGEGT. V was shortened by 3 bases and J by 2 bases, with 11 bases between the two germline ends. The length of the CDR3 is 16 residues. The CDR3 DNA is TGTGCCAGCAGTTATCCTAGTCGGGCTGGGGCCAACGTCCTGACTTTC. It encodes CASSYPSRAGANVLTF.

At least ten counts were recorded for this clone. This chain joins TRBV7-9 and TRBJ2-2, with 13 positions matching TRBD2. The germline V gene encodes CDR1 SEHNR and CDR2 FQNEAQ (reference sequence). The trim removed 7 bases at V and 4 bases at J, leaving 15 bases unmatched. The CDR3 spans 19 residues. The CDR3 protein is CASTPRRTSGRGSTGELFF. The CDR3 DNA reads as TGTGCCAGCACCCCCAGGCGGACTAGCGGGAGAGGTAGCACCGGGGAGCTGTTTTTT.

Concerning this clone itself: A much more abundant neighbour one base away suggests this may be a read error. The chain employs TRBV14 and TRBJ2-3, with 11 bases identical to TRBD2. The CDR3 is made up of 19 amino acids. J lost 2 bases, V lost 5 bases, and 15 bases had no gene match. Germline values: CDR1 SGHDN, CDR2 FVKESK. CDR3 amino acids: CASSNLAGGITVVTDTQYF. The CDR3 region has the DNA TGTGCCAGCAGCAACCTAGCGGGAGGAATCACGGTAGTCACAGATACGCAGTATTTT.

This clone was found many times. The CDR3 loop is CASRQYTGLAGGPYEQYF. In DNA form, the CDR3 reads TGTGCCAGCAGGCAATATACTGGACTAGCGGGAGGCCCCTACGAGCAGTACTTC. The J gene is TRBJ2-7, the V gene TRBV7-2, with TRBD2 matching over 14 bases. Trimming at V came to 6 bases and at J to 2 bases, leaving 12 bases not matched to a gene. The germline gives CDR1 SGHTA, CDR2 FQGNSA. The CDR3 length is 18 residues.

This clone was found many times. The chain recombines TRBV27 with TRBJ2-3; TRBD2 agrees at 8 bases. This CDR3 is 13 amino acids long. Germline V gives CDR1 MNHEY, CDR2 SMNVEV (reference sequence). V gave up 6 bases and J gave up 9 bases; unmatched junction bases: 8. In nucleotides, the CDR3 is TGTGCCAGCAGGACCTATAGCGGGGTCACGCAGTATTTT. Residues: CASRTYSGVTQYF.

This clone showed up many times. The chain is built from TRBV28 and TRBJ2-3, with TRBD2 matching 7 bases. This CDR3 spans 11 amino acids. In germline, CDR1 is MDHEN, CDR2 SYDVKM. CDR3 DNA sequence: TGTGCGTGGGGGGGTGGGGATACGCAGTATTTT. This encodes CAWGGGDTQYF.

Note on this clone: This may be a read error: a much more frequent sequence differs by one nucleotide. DNA of the CDR3: TGTGCCAGCAGTCTCACCAGGGGGGGATACAATGAGCAGTTCTTC. Protein: CASSLTRGGYNEQFF. The genes are TRBV27 and TRBJ2-1; perhaps D is TRBD1 or TRBD2 (7 bases each). The CDR3 is 15 amino acids. With 5 bases removed from V and 4 bases from J, the gap between germline ends came to 15 bases. From germline, CDR1 is MNHEY and CDR2 SMNVEV (reference sequence).

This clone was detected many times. CDR3 nucleotides: TGCAGTGCTAGAGCGCCTACAGGGCCCTATGGCTACACCTTC. It is translated as CSARAPTGPYGYTF. The chain combines TRBV20-1 with TRBJ1-2, with a possible D match to TRBD1 (6 bases). The CDR3 extends over 14 amino acids. Trimming took off 1 base at V and 4 bases at J, with 13 bases between the two ends. The germline V gene encodes CDR1 DFQATT and CDR2 SNEGSKA (reference sequence).

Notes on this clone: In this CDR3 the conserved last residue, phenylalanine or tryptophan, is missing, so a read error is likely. The CDR3 region is CASSYSNRVEREDYEQYL. DNA of the CDR3: TGTGCCAGCAGTTACTCCAATCGTGTGGAGCGTGAGGACTACGAGCAGTACCTC. The V gene is TRBV6-2 or TRBV6-3, the J gene TRBJ2-7; no firm D call. Germline CDR1 is MNHEY and CDR2 is SVGEGT. V was trimmed by 0 bases and J by 3 bases, leaving 21 bases between them. The CDR3 loop spans 18 amino acids.

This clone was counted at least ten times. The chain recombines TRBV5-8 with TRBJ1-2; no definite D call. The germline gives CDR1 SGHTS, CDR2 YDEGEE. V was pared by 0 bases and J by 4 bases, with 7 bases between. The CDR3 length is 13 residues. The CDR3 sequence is CASSLGRTYGYTF. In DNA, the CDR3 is TGTGCCAGCAGCTTGGGACGGACCTATGGCTACACCTTC.

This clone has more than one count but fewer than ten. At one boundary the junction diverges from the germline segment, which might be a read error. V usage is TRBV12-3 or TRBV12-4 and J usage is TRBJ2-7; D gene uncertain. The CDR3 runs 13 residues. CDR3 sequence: CASSWRGSYEHYF. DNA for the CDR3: TGTGCCAGCAGTTGGCGAGGCTCCTACGAGCATTACTTC.

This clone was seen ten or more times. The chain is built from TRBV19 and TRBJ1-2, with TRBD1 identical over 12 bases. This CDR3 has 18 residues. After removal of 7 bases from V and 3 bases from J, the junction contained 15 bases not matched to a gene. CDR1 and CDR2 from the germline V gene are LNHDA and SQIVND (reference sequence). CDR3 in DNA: TGTGCCAGTAACTTCCGGGACAGGGGGCGCGGTGGCTACTATGGCTACACCTTC. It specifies CASNFRDRGRGGYYGYTF.

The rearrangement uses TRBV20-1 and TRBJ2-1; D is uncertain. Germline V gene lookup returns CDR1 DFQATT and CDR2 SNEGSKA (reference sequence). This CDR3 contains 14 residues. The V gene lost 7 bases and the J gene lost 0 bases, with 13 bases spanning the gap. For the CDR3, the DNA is TGCAGTGTGGAAGACACTACCTCCTACAATGAGCAGTTCTTC. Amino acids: CSVEDTTSYNEQFF.

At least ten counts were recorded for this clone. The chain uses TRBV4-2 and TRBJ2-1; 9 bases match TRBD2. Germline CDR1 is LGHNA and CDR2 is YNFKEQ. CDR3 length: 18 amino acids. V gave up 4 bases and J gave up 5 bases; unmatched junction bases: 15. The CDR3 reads CASSRRRSRLADHNEQFF. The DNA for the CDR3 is TGTGCCAGCAGCCGAAGAAGGTCCCGACTAGCGGACCACAATGAGCAGTTCTTC.

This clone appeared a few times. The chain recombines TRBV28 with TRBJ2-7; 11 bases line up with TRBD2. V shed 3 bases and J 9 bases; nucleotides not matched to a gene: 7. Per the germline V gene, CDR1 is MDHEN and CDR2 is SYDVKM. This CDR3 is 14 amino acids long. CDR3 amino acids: CASSFGTSGFGQYF. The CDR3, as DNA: TGTGCCAGCAGTTTTGGGACTAGCGGCTTTGGGCAGTACTTC. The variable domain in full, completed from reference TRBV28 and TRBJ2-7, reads DVKVTQSSRYLVKRTGEKVFLECVQDMDHENMFWYRQDPGLGLRLIYFSYDVKMKEKGDIPEGYSVSREKKERFSLILESASTNQTSMYLCASSFGTSGFGQYFGPGTRLTVT.

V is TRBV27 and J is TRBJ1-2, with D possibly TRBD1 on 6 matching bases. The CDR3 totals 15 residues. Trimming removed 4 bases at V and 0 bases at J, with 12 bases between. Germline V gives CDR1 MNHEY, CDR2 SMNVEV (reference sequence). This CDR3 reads CASSSTPGANYGYTF. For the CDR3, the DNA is TGTGCCAGCAGTTCGACCCCAGGGGCTAACTATGGCTACACCTTC.

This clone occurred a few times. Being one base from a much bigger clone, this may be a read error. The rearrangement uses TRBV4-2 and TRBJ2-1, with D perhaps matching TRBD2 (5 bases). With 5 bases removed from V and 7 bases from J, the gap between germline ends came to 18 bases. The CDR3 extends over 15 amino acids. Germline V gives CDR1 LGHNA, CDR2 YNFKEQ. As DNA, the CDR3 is TGTGCCAGCAGCGTCCGGACTGGCGGGTTAAATGAGCAGTTCTTC. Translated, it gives CASSVRTGGLNEQFF.

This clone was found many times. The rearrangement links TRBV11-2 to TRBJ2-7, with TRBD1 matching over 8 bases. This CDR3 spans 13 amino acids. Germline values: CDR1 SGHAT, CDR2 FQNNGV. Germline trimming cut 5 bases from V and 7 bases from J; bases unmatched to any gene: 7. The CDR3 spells CASSKDRAGEQYF. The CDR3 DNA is TGTGCCAGCAGCAAGGACAGGGCGGGGGAGCAGTACTTC.

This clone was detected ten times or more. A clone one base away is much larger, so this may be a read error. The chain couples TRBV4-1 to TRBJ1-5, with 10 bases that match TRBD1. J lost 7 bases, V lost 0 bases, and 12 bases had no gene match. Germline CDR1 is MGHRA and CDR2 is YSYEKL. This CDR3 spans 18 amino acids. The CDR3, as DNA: TGCGCCAGCAGCCAAGATACCCCGACAGGGGGCGGTAAGCAGCCCCAGCATTTT. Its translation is CASSQDTPTGGGKQPQHF.

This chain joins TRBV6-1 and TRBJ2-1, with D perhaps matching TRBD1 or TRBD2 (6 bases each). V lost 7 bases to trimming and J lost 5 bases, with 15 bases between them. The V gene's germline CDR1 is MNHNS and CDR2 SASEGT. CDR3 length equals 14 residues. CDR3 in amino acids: CASTTPGANNEQFF. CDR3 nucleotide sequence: TGTGCCAGCACGACTCCGGGGGCGAACAATGAGCAGTTCTTC.

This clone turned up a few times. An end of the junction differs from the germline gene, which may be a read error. The CDR3 reads CASSYLGTVAGEHYF. CDR3 nucleotide sequence: TGTGCCAGCAGTTACTTGGGTACCGTGGCGGGCGAGCATTACTTC. The genes are TRBV6-2 or TRBV6-3 and TRBJ2-7; D may be TRBD2 (5 bases). From germline, CDR1 is MNHEY and CDR2 SVGEGT. There are 15 residues in the CDR3.

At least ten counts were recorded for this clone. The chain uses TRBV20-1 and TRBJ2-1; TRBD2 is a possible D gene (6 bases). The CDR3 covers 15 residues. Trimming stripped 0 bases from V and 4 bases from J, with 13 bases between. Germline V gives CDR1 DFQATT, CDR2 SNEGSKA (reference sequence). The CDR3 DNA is TGCAGTGCTAGAGATGGGGCGGGACCGTACAATGAGCAGTTCTTC. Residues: CSARDGAGPYNEQFF.

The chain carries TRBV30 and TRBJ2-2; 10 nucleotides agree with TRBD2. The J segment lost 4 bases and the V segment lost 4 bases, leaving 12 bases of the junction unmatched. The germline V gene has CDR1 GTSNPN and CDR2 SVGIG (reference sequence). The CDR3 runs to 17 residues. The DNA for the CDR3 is TGTGCCTGGATGAAATCGTCGCTAGCGGGGGTCACCGGGGAGCTGTTTTTT. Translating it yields CAWMKSSLAGVTGELFF.

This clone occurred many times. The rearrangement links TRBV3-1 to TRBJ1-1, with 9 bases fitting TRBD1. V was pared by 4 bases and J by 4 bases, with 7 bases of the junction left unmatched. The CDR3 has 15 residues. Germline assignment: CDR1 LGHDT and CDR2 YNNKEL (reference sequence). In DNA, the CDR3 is TGTGCCAGCAGCCCATTGGGACAGGGATTCACTGAAGCTTTCTTT. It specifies CASSPLGQGFTEAFF.

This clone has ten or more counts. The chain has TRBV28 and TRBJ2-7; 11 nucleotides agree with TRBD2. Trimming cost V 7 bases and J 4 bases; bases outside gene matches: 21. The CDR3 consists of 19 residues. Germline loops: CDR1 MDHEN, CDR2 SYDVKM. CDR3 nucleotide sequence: TGTGCCAGCACCGACTCACAGGTCGTGACTAGCGGGAAATGGTACGAGCAGTACTTC. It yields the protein CASTDSQVVTSGKWYEQYF.